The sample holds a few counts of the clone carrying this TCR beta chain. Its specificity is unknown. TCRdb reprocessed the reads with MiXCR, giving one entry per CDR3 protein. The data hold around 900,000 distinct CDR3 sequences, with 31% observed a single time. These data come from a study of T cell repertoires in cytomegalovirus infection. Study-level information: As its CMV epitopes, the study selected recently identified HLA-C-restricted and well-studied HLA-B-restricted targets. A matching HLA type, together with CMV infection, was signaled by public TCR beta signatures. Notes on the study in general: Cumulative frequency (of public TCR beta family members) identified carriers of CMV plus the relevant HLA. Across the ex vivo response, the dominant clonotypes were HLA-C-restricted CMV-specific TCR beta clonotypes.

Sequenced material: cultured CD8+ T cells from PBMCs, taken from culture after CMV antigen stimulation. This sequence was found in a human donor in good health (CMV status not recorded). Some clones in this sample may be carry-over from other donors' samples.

The CDR3 region has the DNA TGCGCCAGCAGCTACCTAGACAGTCAGCCCCAGCATTTT. The encoded protein is CASSYLDSQPQHF. This chain uses TRBV4-3 with TRBJ1-5; tentative D call: TRBD1 (5 bases). The CDR3 sequence is 13 residues long. Trimming cost V 5 bases and J 6 bases, with 11 bases left between them. CDR1 is LGHNA, CDR2 YSLEER, per germline.